This record looks at one T cell receptor beta chain sequence and its context. This record belongs to a study of blood T cell repertoires in COVID-19. Study-level information: Samples came from the United States, Italy and Spain, spanning acute and convalescent COVID-19. The cDNA or gDNA used as material had been derived from T cells, B-cell-depleted T cells, or PBMCs.

Original handling: The assay estimated nucleated cells by amplifying reference gene primers. Using immunoSEQ multiplex PCR, the repertoire was profiled, and TCRdb retains in-frame clones only, with some absent. D and trimming come from the DNA, and the V and J calls and clone size come from that table. Of 30,000 to 40,000 clones listed, about 90% were seen once; the top ten hold approximately 1.9%. The CDR3 is made up of 13 amino acids. Germline loops: CDR1 SNHLY, CDR2 FYNNEI. The V gene lost 9 bases and the J gene lost 3 bases, with 14 bases spanning the gap. This sequence was found in a man aged 50-59 years with active or convalescent COVID-19. The genes are TRBV2 and TRBJ2-5, with D perhaps TRBD2 (7 bases). The sample taken for sequencing was peripheral blood. The CDR3 sequence is CASKGGEEETQYF. The CDR3 coding sequence is TGTGCCAGTAAAGGGGGGGAGGAAGAGACCCAGTACTTC.